This T cell receptor beta chain was sequenced during a study of identical twins. CDR3 length: 14 amino acids. CDR1 and CDR2 (germline): SGDLS, YYNGEE. Trimming pared 0 bases from V and 6 bases from J, leaving 12 bases between. Note on this clonotype: Its matching antigen is unknown.

Study results and limitations: Researchers reported excess low generation probability among twin-shared out-of-frame alpha sequences. Reduced insertions were recorded for abundant cord blood beta clonotypes, with no such pattern in memory repertoires. Conclusions were based on cross-sectional statistical analysis, without following the same donors.

A universal primer site arose from template switching, and cDNA bore unique molecular identifiers. TCRdb ran MiXCR on the 5' RACE reads and lists one entry per CDR3 protein. The data hold 1.5 million to 2 million distinct CDR3 sequences, with under 35% observed a single time. The chain combines TRBV9 with TRBJ1-1; no firm D call. The sample consisted of cord blood. This receptor was obtained from a newborn girl in good health. The CDR3 nucleotides are TGTGCCAGCAGCGTAGGCCCAGCTGGGGCTGAAGCTTTCTTT. It translates to CASSVGPAGAEAFF.